The entry below gives a single T cell receptor beta chain sequence along with its context. Its antigen target is currently unknown. A junction end diverges from the germline sequence, so it may reflect a read error. Amplification of TCR beta CDR3 regions was carried out from RNA transcripts. For the first round of RT-PCR on the TCR CDR3, the HTBI primer set was used together with the Qiagen OneStep RT-PCR kit. Libraries were constructed in a second round of multiplex PCR, after which size selection and purification were performed. Paired-end sequencing of the libraries was performed with 100 bp reads on an Illumina HiSeq2000. Per the original workflow: SOAPnuke was used to process the raw data, removing reads that contained adapters or uncalled bases, had a mean Phred below 15, or lacked an exact match to the constant primer or identifier. COPE v1.2.5 was used to merge the high-quality paired reads, and each unique nucleotide sequence was defined as a clonotype. Clonotypes were aligned to IMGT TRBV, TRBD and TRBJ reference segments using MiTCR v1.1. Only V-J combinations with frequency above 0.0001, covering roughly 99% of repertoires, were analysed. The TCS score was defined as F50 (clonal expansion) divided by E x V (chaos), with BLOSUM62-based TCRdist calculated between CDR3 peptides within each V-J. Welch's t-statistics and random forest reduced 514 V-J features to 10 to 15, which were used in a naive Bayes classifier (R e1071). The public reads were reanalyzed by TCRdb: fastp trimming at Q25, MiXCR alignment, in-frame beta chains only. Rows are unified per CDR3 protein, each entry keeping the most common DNA and genes. For this entry, the V and J calls and clone size follow TCRdb and not the study's own pipeline. The sample table holds some 500,000 distinct CDR3 sequences, of which less than 25% were seen once. The ten largest account for 10% to 12% of the sample.

From cysteine to phenylalanine, the CDR3 is 15 amino acids long. The DNA shown is the 45-base CDR3, in frame from base 1. The germline V gene encodes CDR1 SGHTA and CDR2 FQGNSA. This entry comes from a study of T cells in Graves' hyperthyroidism and ophthalmopathy (dated by TCRdb to between 2019 and 2020). Study-level background: Peripheral blood samples were taken at initial diagnosis, before any treatment was given. To identify TCR V-J signatures that set the groups apart, the researchers used a discovery cohort of about a hundred patients, made up of 40 to 45 with Graves' ophthalmopathy and about 59 with stable Graves' hyperthyroidism. Whether ophthalmopathy could be predicted prospectively was tested in an independent validation cohort made up of roughly 19 hyperthyroidism patients plus 17 patients who later progressed to ophthalmopathy. The 95 to 100 discovery patients were randomly divided into training and test sets at a 7:3 ratio. Thyroid tissue and blood T-cell repertoires from about six Graves' hyperthyroidism patients were also compared in the study. After sampling, hyperthyroidism patients received methimazole starting at 30 mg daily, and ophthalmopathy patients received high-dose intravenous methylprednisolone. According to the paper, TCR Vbeta CDR3 sequencing was carried out on 135 peripheral blood samples, which came from fewer than 50 ophthalmopathy, around 74 hyperthyroidism and some 17 progressor patients.

In the ophthalmopathy patients, disease was moderately to severely active, with a Clinical Activity Score of 3 or more, a NOSPECS grade of 4 or more, and a duration of less than 3 months. Patients with uncontrolled infections, other autoimmune diseases, pregnancy or lactation were excluded. Clinical symptoms, serum thyroxine and TRAb, thyroid ultrasound, and orbital computed tomography formed the basis for the diagnoses. PBMCs were separated from approximately 9.9 ml of fresh peripheral blood using Ficoll-Paque density gradient centrifugation. Total RNA was extracted using Trizol reagent, and RNA quality was assessed on an Agilent 2100 Bioanalyzer. Overall study outcomes, separate from this receptor: In validation, the model predicted progression to ophthalmopathy with 65% to 71% sensitivity and approximately 78% specificity, a median of around six months before onset. Most expanded thyroid clonotypes (frequency above 0.001) were also detected in blood, a finding suggesting that blood repertoires may reflect thyroid immune responses. Ophthalmopathy was separated from stable hyperthyroidism by a 13 V-J signature model, with over 85% sensitivity and approximately 84% specificity obtained in cross-validation and 80%/75% obtained in testing. No statistical method was used to fix the sample size in advance, and group allocation was not hidden from the investigators.

The chain is made from TRBV7-2 and TRBJ1-3; the D gene is unclear. The sequenced sample was blood. The clonotype comes from a woman aged 30 to 39 with Graves' ophthalmopathy. CDR3 loop: CASSFGQVARNTIYF. The DNA sequence follows: TGTGCCAGCAGCTTCGGCCAGGTGGCCAGAAACACGATATATTTT.